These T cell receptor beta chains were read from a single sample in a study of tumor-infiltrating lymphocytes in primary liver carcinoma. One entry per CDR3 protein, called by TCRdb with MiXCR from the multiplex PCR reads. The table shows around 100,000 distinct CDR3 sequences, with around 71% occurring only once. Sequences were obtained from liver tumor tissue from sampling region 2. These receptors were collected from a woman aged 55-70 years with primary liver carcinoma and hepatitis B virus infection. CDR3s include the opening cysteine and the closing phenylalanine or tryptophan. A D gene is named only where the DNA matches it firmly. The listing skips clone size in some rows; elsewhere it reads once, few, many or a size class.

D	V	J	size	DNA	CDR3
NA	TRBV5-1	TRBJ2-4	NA	TGCGCCAGCAGACATGACAGAAAAAGCATTCAGTACTTT	CASRHDRKSIQYF
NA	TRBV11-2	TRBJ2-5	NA	TGTGCCAGCACCTTACGGCTAACAGAGTACCTAGAGACCCAGTACTTC	CASTLRLTEYLETQYF
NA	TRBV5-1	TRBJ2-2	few	TGCGCCAGCAGCTCTTTGCCCCGGATGGGAACGAACACCGGGGAGCTGTTTTTT	CASSSLPRMGTNTGELFF
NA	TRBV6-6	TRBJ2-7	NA	TGTGCCAGCAGGTGGGACTCCTCGGTCTCCTATGAGCAGTACTTC	CASRWDSSVSYEQYF
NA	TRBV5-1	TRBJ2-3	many	TGCGCCACCTCTACAGGGAGGAGGACAGATACGCAGTATTTT	CATSTGRRTDTQYF
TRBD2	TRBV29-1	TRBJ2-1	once	TGCAGCGTTGAGTGGACTAGGCACAGTGAGCAGTTCTTC	CSVEWTRHSEQFF
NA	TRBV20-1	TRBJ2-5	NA	TGCAGTGCTAGGCACTTTAGCGAAGAGACCCAGTACTTC	CSARHFSEETQYF
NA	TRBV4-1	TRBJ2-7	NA	TGCGCCAACAACCAAGCCTTTAGCGGTGCGGGTTACGAGCAGTACTTC	CANNQAFSGAGYEQYF
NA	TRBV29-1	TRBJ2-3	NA	NA	CRVATGISTDTQDF
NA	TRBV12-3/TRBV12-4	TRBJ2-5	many	TGTGCCAGCAGTTTCGAGGACTGGCAAGAGACCCAGTACTTC	CASSFEDWQETQYF
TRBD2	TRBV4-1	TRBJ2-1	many	TGCGCCAGCAGCGAAGGGGACGGAGCGGGAATGGTCTTAGATGAGCAGTTCTTC	CASSEGDGAGMVLDEQFF
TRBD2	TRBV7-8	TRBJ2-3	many	TGTGCCAGCAGCTCAAGACTAGCGGGTCATACAGATACGCAGTATTTT	CASSSRLAGHTDTQYF